The entry below gives a single T cell receptor (beta chain) sequence along with its context. This sample stems from a study of CD8+ T cells in alopecia areata. Extraction of RNA preceded its reverse transcription into cDNA, which served as the sequencing template. Sequencing used immunoSEQ multiplex PCR; TCRdb keeps in-frame clones, though not all of them. Of over 85,000 clones listed, 60% to 80% are singletons. V was trimmed by 3 bases and J by 0 bases, leaving 10 bases between them. The CDR3 has 14 amino acids. Germline CDR1 and CDR2: SGHRS and YFSETQ. Treatment indicated: oral pan-JAK inhibitor, 5-10 mg twice daily.

The sequences come from CD8+ T cells sorted from blood, collected at week 44, from a patient treated with tofacitinib. This sequence originates from a human donor with alopecia areata. J is TRBJ2-7 and V is TRBV5-1; D call uncertain. This CDR3 is CASSSFWDSYEQYF. The CDR3 nucleotides are TGCGCCAGCAGCTCTTTCTGGGACTCCTACGAGCAGTACTTC.